This T cell receptor (beta chain) was recorded in a study of human T cells and chemical hapten exposure. On the study more broadly: TCR yields per sample varied mostly from small pooled library volume differences. Study outcomes and limitations: The number of TCRs over 1 in 1000 frequency stayed unchanged after DPC.

With regard to this clonotype: The antigen remains unidentified.

CDR3 length: 15 amino acids. Germline trimming cut 2 bases from V and 6 bases from J; bases unmatched to any gene: 7. Researchers extracted total RNA from unfractionated whole blood. Unique molecular identifiers were affixed to discrete cDNA molecules within the library. One entry per CDR3 protein, called by TCRdb with MiXCR from the 5' RACE reads. The sample consists of about 81,000 distinct CDR3 sequences, 6.5% to 8.5% of them appearing once. This sequence originates from a male donor in good health. The chain has TRBV12-3 or TRBV12-4 and TRBJ1-5, with 7 bases that match TRBD1. For the CDR3, the DNA is TGTGCCAGCAGTTTAACACAGGGGTCAGGTCAGCCCCAGCATTTT. It specifies CASSLTQGSGQPQHF.